Reported below is one TCR beta chain. This sample is part of a study of blood T cell repertoires in COVID-19. Study-wide background: There were acute and convalescent COVID-19 samples, and they came from the United States, Italy and Spain.

Authors' analysis steps: Researchers report that nucleated cell counts were estimated from reference gene primer amplification. Some clones are missing from TCRdb's copy, which holds only in-frame ones; the method was immunoSEQ multiplex PCR. The V and J calls and clone size were taken over from that table, and D and trimming were inferred from the DNA. The sample has 150,000 to 200,000 clones, just over 85% seen once. This CDR3 has 14 residues. Losses at the gene ends were 5 bases for V and 8 bases for J; bases not matched to a gene: 8. The germline gives CDR1 MNHEY, CDR2 SVGAGI. Cohort assignment relied on participant-reported clinical history. Cohort 3 recovery required two negative PCRs, clearance, or symptom resolution.

The sequence came from a woman under 30 who had recovered from COVID-19. Sequencing was done on a sample of PBMCs or T cells enriched from blood (not recorded which). The chain has TRBV6-5 and TRBJ1-4; 7 nucleotides line up with TRBD1. The CDR3 sequence: CASSRNTGDEKLFF. The DNA for the CDR3 is TGTGCCAGCAGTCGCAACACAGGGGACGAAAAACTGTTTTTT.